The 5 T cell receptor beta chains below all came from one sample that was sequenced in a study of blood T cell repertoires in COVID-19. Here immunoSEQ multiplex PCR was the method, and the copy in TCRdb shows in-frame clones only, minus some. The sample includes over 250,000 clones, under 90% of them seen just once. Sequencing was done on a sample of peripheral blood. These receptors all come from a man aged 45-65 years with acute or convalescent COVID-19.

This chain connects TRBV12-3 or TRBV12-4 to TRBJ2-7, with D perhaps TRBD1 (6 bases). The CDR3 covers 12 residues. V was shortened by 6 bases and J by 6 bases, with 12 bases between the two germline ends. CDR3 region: CASSLTGPEQYF. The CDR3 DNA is TGTGCCAGCAGCCTAACAGGGCCCGAGCAGTACTTC.

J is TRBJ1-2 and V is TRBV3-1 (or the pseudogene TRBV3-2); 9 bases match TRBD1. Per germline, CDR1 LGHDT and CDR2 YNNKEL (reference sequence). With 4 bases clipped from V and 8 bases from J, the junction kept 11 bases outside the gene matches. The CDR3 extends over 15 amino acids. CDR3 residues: CASSLGTGPVKGYTF. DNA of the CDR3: TGTGCCAGCAGCCTCGGGACAGGGCCGGTTAAGGGCTACACCTTC.

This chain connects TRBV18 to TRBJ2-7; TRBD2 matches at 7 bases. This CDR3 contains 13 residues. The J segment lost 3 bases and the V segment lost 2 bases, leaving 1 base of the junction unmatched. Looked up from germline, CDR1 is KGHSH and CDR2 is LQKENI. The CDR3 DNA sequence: TGTGCCAGCTCACCAGGGGGGGTCTACGAGCAGTACTTC. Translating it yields CASSPGGVYEQYF.

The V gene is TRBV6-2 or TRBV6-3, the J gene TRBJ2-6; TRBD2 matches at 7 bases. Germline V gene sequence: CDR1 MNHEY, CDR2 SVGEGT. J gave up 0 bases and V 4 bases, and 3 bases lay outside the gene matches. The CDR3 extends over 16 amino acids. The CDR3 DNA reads TGTGCCAGCAGTTTGGCGGGGGACTCTGGGGCCAACGTCCTGACTTTC. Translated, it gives CASSLAGDSGANVLTF.

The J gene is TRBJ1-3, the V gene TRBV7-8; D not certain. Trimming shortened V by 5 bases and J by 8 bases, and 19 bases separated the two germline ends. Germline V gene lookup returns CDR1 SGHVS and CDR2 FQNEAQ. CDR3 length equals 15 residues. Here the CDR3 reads CASSRPPGTRDTIYF. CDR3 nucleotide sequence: TGTGCCAGCAGCCGGCCCCCGGGAACCCGGGACACCATATATTTT.